The rows below give T cell receptor beta chains drawn from one sample of a study of cytomegalovirus exposure and HLA in healthy donors. Sequencing used immunoSEQ multiplex PCR; TCRdb keeps in-frame clones, though not all of them. The sample has 100,000 to 150,000 clones, over 80% seen once. Sequenced: PBMCs. These receptors all stem from a man between 18 and 35 years old in good health and CMV-seropositive. CDR3s include the opening cysteine and the closing phenylalanine or tryptophan. Each record gives: clone size, D gene, V gene, J gene, CDR3 DNA, CDR3 protein. D genes are given only for firm matches. Only some rows state a clone size, as once, few, many or a class for expanded clones.

NA,NA,TRBV18,TRBJ2-1,TGTGCCAGCTCACCACCGGTCGGGGAAGGGGGTGAGCAGTTCTTC,CASSPPVGEGGEQFF
NA,TRBD1,TRBV5-1,TRBJ2-3,TGCGCCAGCAGCTCGGACAGGACTAGCACAGATACGCAGTATTTT,CASSSDRTSTDTQYF
NA,NA,TRBV7-9,TRBJ1-1,TGTGCCAGCACCCAGGCCCGTACTGAAGCTTTCTTT,CASTQARTEAFF
NA,TRBD2,TRBV30,TRBJ2-1,TGTGCCTGGAGCGTACTAGCGGGGAACAATGAGCAGTTCTTC,CAWSVLAGNNEQFF
once,TRBD1,TRBV4-2,TRBJ2-7,TGTGCCAGCAGCGGGACAGGGGGTGGGGAGCAGTACTTC,CASSGTGGGEQYF
NA,NA,TRBV5-4,TRBJ2-7,TGTGCCAGCAGCGGGGAGACCTCCTACGAGCAGTACTTC,CASSGETSYEQYF
NA,NA,TRBV19,TRBJ2-7,TGTGCCAGTAGGAAGGGGATGGGATCCTACGAGCAGTACTTC,CASRKGMGSYEQYF
NA,NA,TRBV5-6,TRBJ2-1,TGTGCCAGCAGCCAAACGGGACACGACTCCTACAATGAGCAGTTCTTC,CASSQTGHDSYNEQFF
few,TRBD2,TRBV27,TRBJ2-7,TGTGCCAGCAGTTTGCGGTCGGGGGGTCCCTACGAGCAGTACTTC,CASSLRSGGPYEQYF
NA,NA,TRBV2,TRBJ2-5,TGTGCCAGCAGTGATACGGGGGACCAAGAGACCCAGTACTTC,CASSDTGDQETQYF
NA,TRBD1,TRBV29-1,TRBJ2-1,TGCAGCGTTAGGGGGACAGGGGGGGATGAGCAGTTCTTC,CSVRGTGGDEQFF
few,NA,TRBV11-2,TRBJ1-1,TGTGCCAGCAGCTTAGATATAAACACTGAAGCTTTCTTT,CASSLDINTEAFF
NA,NA,TRBV13,TRBJ2-7,TGTGCCAGCAGCTCCCGAAAGGAGAAACCCTACGAGCAGTACTTC,CASSSRKEKPYEQYF
NA,NA,TRBV28,TRBJ2-7,TGTGCCGGCAGTTTAGTCGGTTTTTCGGGGATCTCCTACGAGCAGTACTTC,CAGSLVGFSGISYEQYF
NA,TRBD2,TRBV29-1,TRBJ2-3,TGCAGCGTTAGCGGGGGACTCACAGATACGCAGTATTTT,CSVSGGLTDTQYF
NA,TRBD1,TRBV6-6,TRBJ2-7,TGTGCCAGCAGTTACAAGGGACAGGGTTACGAGCAGTACTTC,CASSYKGQGYEQYF
few,TRBD2,TRBV5-1,TRBJ2-1,TGCGCCAGCAGCTTGGAGCGGGGGGGGAGTGAGCAGTTCTTC,CASSLERGGSEQFF
once,TRBD1,TRBV5-1,TRBJ1-2,TGCGCCAGCAGCCCGACAGGGAACTATGGCTACACCTTC,CASSPTGNYGYTF
NA,NA,TRBV28,TRBJ1-4,TGTGCCAGCAGTTCCCCGGGAAGCTCTAATGAAAAACTGTTTTTT,CASSSPGSSNEKLFF
NA,NA,TRBV5-1,TRBJ1-6,TGCGCCAGCAGCTTGGAGGGGAAAGCCTCCTATAATTCACCCCTCCACTTT,CASSLEGKASYNSPLHF
NA,NA,TRBV15,TRBJ1-5,TGTGCCACCAGCAGACAAATAGGGGGGGGCAATCAGCCCCAGCATTTT,CATSRQIGGGNQPQHF
NA,TRBD1,TRBV5-4,TRBJ2-4,TGTGCCAGCAGCCCTGAGGGACAGGAAAAAAACATTCAGTACTTC,CASSPEGQEKNIQYF
NA,TRBD1,TRBV14,TRBJ2-7,TGTGCCAGCAGCCCCCGACAGGGGGCTTCTGCCTACGAGCAGTACTTC,CASSPRQGASAYEQYF
NA,NA,TRBV27,TRBJ2-3,TGTGCCAGCAGTACTTTACCCCCCGGGGGGCTGGCCACAGATACGCAGTATTTT,CASSTLPPGGLATDTQYF
NA,NA,TRBV7-8,TRBJ2-2,TGTGCCAGCAGCCTCTCGGGGGTGGCGAACACCGGGGAGCTGTTTTTT,CASSLSGVANTGELFF
once,TRBD1,TRBV7-2,TRBJ1-6,TGTGCCAGCAGCTCTGGGACAGGGATTCTCCCCAATTCACCCCTCCACTTT,CASSSGTGILPNSPLHF
once,TRBD2,TRBV18,TRBJ2-5,TGTGCCAGCTCACCAAGGGTTACTAGCGGGTTACAAGAGACCCAGTACTTC,CASSPRVTSGLQETQYF
NA,NA,TRBV5-1,TRBJ1-3,TGCGCCAGCAGCAATGACTTGGGGCCCGGAAACACCATATATTTT,CASSNDLGPGNTIYF
NA,TRBD2,TRBV7-3,TRBJ2-3,TGTGCCAGCAGCTCCACCTTTAACAGCGGGGGGCCCACAGATACGCAGTATTTT,CASSSTFNSGGPTDTQYF
NA,TRBD2,TRBV5-1,TRBJ2-7,TGCGCCAGCAGCCTCACTCCGGGGGGGCTCAGCTCCTACGAGCAGTACTTC,CASSLTPGGLSSYEQYF
NA,NA,TRBV2,TRBJ2-5,TGTGCCAGCAGTGAAGCGTCGGTCGGGGGAAAAGAGACCCAGTACTTC,CASSEASVGGKETQYF
once,NA,TRBV4-1,TRBJ2-2,TGCGCCACCGAACGTACAGGGACCGGGGAGCTGTTTTTT,CATERTGTGELFF
NA,TRBD2,TRBV11-2,TRBJ2-1,TGTGCCAGCAGCTTATTTCTAGCGGGGTCCTCAGGCGATGAGCAGTTCTTC,CASSLFLAGSSGDEQFF
NA,TRBD2,TRBV5-1,TRBJ2-1,TGCGCCAGCAGCTTGGTACCCGGCGGGGGGTCCTACAATGAGCAGTTCTTC,CASSLVPGGGSYNEQFF
once,NA,TRBV11-2,TRBJ2-7,TGTGCCAGCAGCTTAGACCCCAACTACGAGCAGTACTTC,CASSLDPNYEQYF
few,NA,TRBV4-2,TRBJ1-1,TGTGCCAGCAGCCAACTTGACAACTCTGAAGCTTTCTTT,CASSQLDNSEAFF
NA,TRBD2,TRBV6-5,TRBJ2-4,TGTGCCAGCAGTTATGGGGCGGGGGGAAGCAAAAACATTCAGTACTTC,CASSYGAGGSKNIQYF
NA,TRBD1,TRBV19,TRBJ1-5,TGTGCCAGTAGTATTGACAGGGGTGGCAATCAGCCCCAGCATTTT,CASSIDRGGNQPQHF
NA,NA,TRBV27,TRBJ1-2,TGTGCCAGCCAAGGGGCCCCTAACTATGGCTACACCTTC,CASQGAPNYGYTF
NA,TRBD1,TRBV7-6,TRBJ1-1,TGTGCCAGCAGCCCAGGGGGACCCAACACTGAAGCTTTCTTT,CASSPGGPNTEAFF
NA,NA,TRBV11-3,TRBJ1-5,TGTGCCATTCGGGGGAGATCCCGGCCCCAGCATTTT,CAIRGRSRPQHF
NA,NA,TRBV5-1,TRBJ2-3,TGCGCCAGCAGTGAGCGACGGTTAGGCACAGATACGCAGTATTTT,CASSERRLGTDTQYF